These 19 T cell receptor beta chains came from one sample sequenced in a study of blood T cell repertoires in COVID-19. TCRdb's copy holds only in-frame clones and misses some; the assay was immunoSEQ multiplex PCR. The sample lists roughly 180,000 clones; approximately 87% were seen once. Material: PBMCs or T cells enriched from blood (not recorded which). The receptors shown here come from a woman aged 45 to 65 who had recovered from COVID-19.

The V gene is TRBV7-9, the J gene TRBJ1-4, with unresolved D. Germline lookup yields CDR1 SEHNR and CDR2 FQNEAQ (reference sequence). CDR3 length: 14 amino acids. The ends were cut back, 3 bases at V and 7 bases at J, with 12 bases in the middle. The CDR3 sequence: CASSFRGPGEKLFF. The CDR3, as DNA: TGTGCCAGCAGCTTTCGAGGGCCCGGTGAAAAACTGTTTTTT.

This chain links TRBV19 with TRBJ1-2; D is unresolved. Germline V gives CDR1 LNHDA, CDR2 SQIVND (reference sequence). The CDR3 runs to 15 residues. Trimming took off 3 bases at V and 2 bases at J, with 13 bases between the two ends. CDR3 DNA sequence: TGTGCCAGTAGTATGGCAGGCTCTGGAAACTATGGCTACACCTTC. Its translation is CASSMAGSGNYGYTF. The variable domain in full, completed from reference TRBV19 and TRBJ1-2, reads DGGITQSPKYLFRKEGQNVTLSCEQNLNHDAMYWYRQDPGQGLRLIYYSQIVNDFQKGDIAEGYSVSREKKESFPLTVTSAQKNPTAFYLCASSMAGSGNYGYTFGSGTRLTVV.

The chain employs TRBV30 and TRBJ1-1; D uncertain. This CDR3 is 13 amino acids long. V dropped 5 bases and J dropped 4 bases, with 14 bases sitting between them. Per the germline V gene, CDR1 is GTSNPN and CDR2 is SVGIG (reference sequence). CDR3 sequence: CAWSLRAGTEAFF. CDR3 bases: TGTGCCTGGTCTTTGAGGGCAGGCACTGAAGCTTTCTTT.

The chain joins TRBV7-9 to TRBJ1-2, with 9 bases matching TRBD1. This CDR3 has 13 amino acids. Germline-derived CDR1 and CDR2 are SEHNR and FQNEAQ (reference sequence). The V gene end was trimmed by 5 bases and the J gene end by 8 bases; junction bases not matched to a gene: 6. This CDR3 reads CASSPGTGQGYTF. The CDR3 nucleotides are TGTGCCAGCAGCCCAGGGACAGGGCAGGGCTACACCTTC.

The rearrangement uses TRBV14 and TRBJ1-6; 7 nucleotides match TRBD1. With V trimmed by 5 bases and J by 7 bases, 8 bases remained unmatched. Germline CDR1 reads SGHDN; CDR2 reads FVKESK. The CDR3 loop spans 15 amino acids. The CDR3 nucleotides are TGTGCCAGCAGCTACCGGACAGGAGGGAATTCACCCCTCCACTTT. Its protein product is CASSYRTGGNSPLHF.

V and J are TRBV5-1 and TRBJ1-1, with a possible D match to TRBD1 (6 bases). With 1 base removed from V and 5 bases from J, the gap between germline ends came to 15 bases. This CDR3 has 15 residues. CDR1 is SGHRS, CDR2 YFSETQ, per germline. CDR3 sequence (DNA): TGCGCCAGCAGCTTGACAAACAGGGTTAGGACTGAAGCTTTCTTT. Translating it yields CASSLTNRVRTEAFF.

The chain recombines TRBV12-3 or TRBV12-4 with TRBJ2-1, with D perhaps matching TRBD2 (5 bases). This CDR3 is built from 13 residues. Trimming shortened V by 5 bases and J by 3 bases, and 8 bases separated the two germline ends. The CDR3 sequence: CASSLRGYNEQFF. CDR3 bases: TGTGCCAGCAGTCTACGGGGCTACAATGAGCAGTTCTTC.

The V gene is TRBV30, the J gene TRBJ1-6, with TRBD1 matching 8 bases. The J segment lost 6 bases and the V segment lost 4 bases, leaving 8 bases of the junction unmatched. Germline loops: CDR1 GTSNPN, CDR2 SVGIG (reference sequence). The CDR3 consists of 15 residues. The CDR3 nucleotides read TGTGCCTGGACCTTACAGGGGGTCGGTAATTCACCCCTCCACTTT. It is translated as CAWTLQGVGNSPLHF. Full variable domain (missing parts from reference TRBV30 and TRBJ1-6): SQTIHQWPATLVQPVGSPLSLECTVEGTSNPNLYWYRQAAGRGLQLLFYSVGIGQISSEVPQNLSASRPQDRQFILSSKKLLLSDSGFYLCAWTLQGVGNSPLHFGNGTRLTVT.

This rearrangement joins TRBV30 to TRBJ2-5; 9 nucleotides match TRBD2. V was pared by 7 bases and J by 4 bases, with 13 bases of the junction left unmatched. Germline V gene lookup returns CDR1 GTSNPN and CDR2 SVGIG (reference sequence). This CDR3 has 15 residues. The CDR3 region has the DNA TGTGCCTATTCGACCAGCGGGGGGATAGGAGAGACCCAGTACTTC. It translates to CAYSTSGGIGETQYF.

The chain recombines TRBV6-5 with TRBJ1-5; no definite D call. Trimming left V 2 bases short and J 6 bases short, with 11 bases between. CDR1 and CDR2 (germline): MNHEY, SVGAGI. The CDR3 loop spans 14 amino acids. CDR3 bases: TGTGCCAGCAGTTACCCATCAAGCTTTCAGCCCCAGCATTTT. Its protein is CASSYPSSFQPQHF.

The chain links TRBV12-3 or TRBV12-4 to TRBJ2-3; no definite D call. Trimming stripped 3 bases from V and 3 bases from J, with 7 bases between. The CDR3 has 13 amino acids. The CDR3, as DNA: TGTGCCAGCAGTTTTGGAGAGACAGATACGCAGTATTTT. Translating gives CASSFGETDTQYF.

The chain has TRBV14 and TRBJ1-2; a possible D gene is TRBD1 (6 bases). The CDR3 spans 15 residues. Trimming cost V 4 bases and J 8 bases, with 20 bases left between them. CDR1 SGHDN and CDR2 FVKESK come from the germline V gene. The CDR3 loop is CASSRPAGALLGYTF. The CDR3 DNA follows: TGTGCCAGCAGCCGCCCGGCGGGGGCCCTGTTGGGCTACACCTTC.

CDR3 in DNA: TGTGCCAGCAGCGTAGGGATACAGGGTTATTACAATGAGCAGTTCTTC. As protein: CASSVGIQGYYNEQFF. The J gene is TRBJ2-1, the V gene TRBV9, with D maybe TRBD1 (6 bases). Trimming removed 0 bases from V and 4 bases from J, with 14 bases in between. The CDR3 loop spans 16 amino acids. From germline, CDR1 is SGDLS and CDR2 YYNGEE.

CDR3: CASRRDSSMNTEAFF. The CDR3, as DNA: TGCGCCAGCAGGAGAGACAGTAGCATGAACACTGAAGCTTTCTTT. V is TRBV10-2 and J is TRBJ1-1, with D possibly TRBD1 on 5 matching bases. Germline V lookup: CDR1 WSHSY, CDR2 SAAADI. This CDR3 region has 15 residues. Trimming shortened V by 6 bases and J by 0 bases, and 14 bases separated the two germline ends.

The chain has TRBV7-9 and TRBJ1-2, with TRBD1 matching 7 bases. Per the germline V gene, CDR1 is SEHNR and CDR2 is FQNEAQ (reference sequence). The CDR3 is 13 residues long. J lost 2 bases, V lost 6 bases, and 3 bases had no gene match. The CDR3 loop is CASRMGQNYGYTF. CDR3 DNA: TGTGCCAGCAGGATGGGACAGAACTATGGCTACACCTTC.

The chain joins TRBV7-3 to TRBJ2-1, with 13 bases matching TRBD2. Germline trimming cut 0 bases from V and 7 bases from J; bases unmatched to any gene: 6. Germline V lookup: CDR1 SGHTA, CDR2 FQGTGA. The CDR3 has 17 amino acids. The chain's CDR3 is CASSLTLLAGGPNEQFF. The CDR3 coding sequence is TGTGCCAGCAGCTTAACACTACTAGCGGGGGGGCCGAATGAGCAGTTCTTC. Full variable domain (rest looked up from reference TRBV7-3 and TRBJ2-1): GAGVSQTPSNKVTEKGKYVELRCDPISGHTALYWYRQSLGQGPEFLIYFQGTGAADDSGLPNDRFFAVRPEGSVSTLKIQRTERGDSAVYLCASSLTLLAGGPNEQFFGPGTRLTVL.

The rearrangement links TRBV19 to TRBJ1-5; no definite D call. From germline, CDR1 is LNHDA and CDR2 SQIVND (reference sequence). The V and J ends lost 2 bases and 2 bases respectively, with 13 bases between them. The CDR3 covers 16 residues. In nucleotides, the CDR3 is TGTGCCAGTAGTATACTCCCGGGAGTTGGCAATCAGCCCCAGCATTTT. Protein sequence: CASSILPGVGNQPQHF. Variable domain in full (rest from reference TRBV19 and TRBJ1-5): DGGITQSPKYLFRKEGQNVTLSCEQNLNHDAMYWYRQDPGQGLRLIYYSQIVNDFQKGDIAEGYSVSREKKESFPLTVTSAQKNPTAFYLCASSILPGVGNQPQHFGDGTRLSIL.

CDR3 sequence (DNA): TGTGCCAGCAGCTCCCTCGCTAGCGGGAGGGAGACCCAGTACTTC. Protein: CASSSLASGRETQYF. The V and J genes are TRBV7-2 and TRBJ2-5; TRBD2 matches 11 bases. Trimming removed 4 bases from V and 5 bases from J; junction bases left unmatched: 6. This CDR3 has 15 residues. Germline V gives CDR1 SGHTA, CDR2 FQGNSA. The full variable domain, rest sourced from reference TRBV7-2 and TRBJ2-5, is GAGVSQSPSNKVTEKGKDVELRCDPISGHTALYWYRQSLGQGLEFLIYFQGNSAPDKSGLPSDRFSAERTGGSVSTLTIQRTQQEDSAVYLCASSSLASGRETQYFGPGTRLLVL.

This clone was observed at least ten times. The CDR3 sequence is CASTRLVYNSPLHF. In DNA form, the CDR3 reads TGTGCCAGCACCAGACTGGTTTATAATTCACCCCTCCACTTT. This chain joins TRBV6-5 and TRBJ1-6; D unclear. The CDR3 length is 14 residues. V lost 7 bases and J lost 4, with 11 bases in between. Looked up from germline, CDR1 is MNHEY and CDR2 is SVGAGI.